Presented here are 23 T cell receptor beta chains from one specimen sequenced in a study of blood T cell repertoires in COVID-19. Generated by immunoSEQ multiplex PCR, the TCRdb table keeps only in-frame clones and is missing some. The sample has 95,000 to 150,000 clones, 88% seen once. The sequenced sample consisted of peripheral blood. Receptor source: a man aged 45-60 years with acute or convalescent COVID-19.

V usage is TRBV5-1 and J usage is TRBJ2-5; D gene uncertain. Germline values: CDR1 SGHRS, CDR2 YFSETQ. This CDR3 is 13 amino acids long. The V end lost 4 bases, the J end lost 0 bases, and 7 bases lay between the germline ends. CDR3 in DNA: TGCGCCAGCAGCACGACAAACCAAGAGACCCAGTACTTC. It encodes CASSTTNQETQYF.

As DNA, the CDR3 is TGTGCCAGCTCAGGCCCGGACAGGGGTAGTTACGAGCAGTACTTC. Amino acid sequence: CASSGPDRGSYEQYF. J is TRBJ2-7 and V is TRBV18; 9 bases match TRBD1. Looked up from germline, CDR1 is KGHSH and CDR2 is LQKENI. Trimming at V came to 5 bases and at J to 4 bases, leaving 9 bases not matched to a gene. The CDR3 runs to 15 residues.

The chain combines TRBV27 with TRBJ1-1, with D possibly TRBD1 on 6 matching bases. Germline V CDR1 and CDR2: MNHEY, SMNVEV (reference sequence). Trimming left V 3 bases short and J 4 bases short, with 15 bases between. This CDR3 has 15 residues. For the CDR3, the DNA is TGTGCCAGCAGTTTGGCCTACAGGGAGAGCACTGAAGCTTTCTTT. It codes for CASSLAYRESTEAFF.

This clone has a single count. The V and J genes are TRBV14 and TRBJ2-7; possibly TRBD1 for D (6 bases). V was shortened by 3 bases and J by 3 bases, with 9 bases between the two germline ends. This CDR3 contains 13 residues. Germline V CDR1 and CDR2: SGHDN, FVKESK. Here the CDR3 reads CASSHRGIYEQYF. DNA for the CDR3: TGTGCCAGCAGCCACAGGGGTATCTACGAGCAGTACTTC.

The chain links TRBV10-2 to TRBJ1-5, with 10 bases matching TRBD1. Trimming removed 3 bases from V and 6 bases from J; junction bases left unmatched: 5. This CDR3 spans 15 amino acids. The germline V gene has CDR1 WSHSY and CDR2 SAAADI. In DNA form, the CDR3 reads TGCGCCAGCAGTGAAGCCGGGACAGGGGTTCAGCCCCAGCATTTT. Its translation is CASSEAGTGVQPQHF.

This clone showed up just once. The chain links TRBV6-2 or TRBV6-3 to TRBJ2-2; 10 bases line up with TRBD2. J was trimmed by 5 bases and V by 2 bases; bases with no gene match: 8. Germline CDR1 and CDR2: MNHEY and SVGEGT. There are 17 residues in the CDR3. CDR3 sequence: CASSYPLAGASTGELFF. CDR3 coding DNA: TGTGCCAGCAGTTACCCCCTAGCGGGAGCGAGTACCGGGGAGCTGTTTTTT.

The chain employs TRBV3-1 (or the pseudogene TRBV3-2) and TRBJ2-3; D perhaps matches TRBD2 (7 bases). The V and J ends lost 3 bases and 3 bases respectively, with 19 bases between them. The CDR3 contains 17 residues. Germline loops: CDR1 LGHDT, CDR2 YNNKEL (reference sequence). The CDR3 region has the DNA TGTGCCAGCAGCCACTACTTGACAGGCGGGAGTACAGATACGCAGTATTTT. This encodes CASSHYLTGGSTDTQYF.

The CDR3 DNA is TGCAGCGTTGAAGGCCGGGGGGGTTTAAGGAACACTGAAGCTTTCTTT. Protein sequence: CSVEGRGGLRNTEAFF. The chain combines TRBV29-1 with TRBJ1-1, with D possibly being TRBD1 (5 bases). Germline loops: CDR1 SQVTM, CDR2 ANQGSEA. The CDR3 has 16 amino acids. Trimming removed 1 base from V and 1 base from J, with 16 bases in between.

The J gene is TRBJ2-3, the V gene TRBV9, with D maybe TRBD1 (5 bases). The CDR3 has 12 residues. V lost 7 bases to trimming and J lost 5 bases, with 11 bases between them. Per the germline V gene, CDR1 is SGDLS and CDR2 is YYNGEE. This CDR3 is CASQGKGDTQYF. As DNA, the CDR3 is TGTGCCAGCCAGGGTAAGGGAGATACGCAGTATTTT.

This clone was counted only a few times. CDR3 residues: CASSLLTGGAGETQYF. The DNA of the CDR3 is TGTGCCAGCAGCTTACTGACAGGGGGCGCCGGGGAGACCCAGTACTTC. The genes are TRBV7-7 and TRBJ2-5; TRBD1 matches 10 bases. J was trimmed by 5 bases and V by 2 bases; bases with no gene match: 8. The CDR3 consists of 16 residues. Germline V gene sequence: CDR1 SSHAT, CDR2 FNYEAQ (reference sequence).

V and J are TRBV3-1 (or the pseudogene TRBV3-2) and TRBJ1-2, with 9 positions matching TRBD1. From germline, CDR1 is LGHDT and CDR2 YNNKEL (reference sequence). V lost 4 bases to trimming and J lost 3 bases; unmatched junction nucleotides: 9. This CDR3 comprises 16 residues. The CDR3 DNA reads TGTGCCAGCAGCCGAGGACAGGGGACCCGGGACTATGGCTACACCTTC. The encoded protein is CASSRGQGTRDYGYTF.

This chain connects TRBV6-5 to TRBJ2-3; 10 bases are a match to TRBD2. CDR3 length equals 16 residues. Germline V lookup: CDR1 MNHEY, CDR2 SVGAGI. V dropped 3 bases and J dropped 6; count of bases not matched to a gene: 9. CDR3 sequence: CASSYSPGLAPDTQYF. DNA for the CDR3: TGTGCCAGCAGTTATTCCCCGGGACTAGCGCCGGATACGCAGTATTTT.

The chain links TRBV24-1 to TRBJ2-3; 8 bases line up with TRBD2. This CDR3 region has 15 residues. Germline V gene data show CDR1 as KGHDR and CDR2 as SFDVKD. Germline trimming cut 3 bases from V and 6 bases from J; bases unmatched to any gene: 7. As DNA, the CDR3 is TGTGCCACCAGTGATGATAGCGGGATGGGTGATACGCAGTATTTT. It specifies CATSDDSGMGDTQYF.

The chain employs TRBV6-5 and TRBJ1-5; TRBD1 is a possible D gene (6 bases). Germline-derived CDR1 and CDR2 are MNHEY and SVGAGI. Between the trimmed V and J ends, which lost 5 bases and 5 bases, there was a span of 16 bases. The CDR3 totals 15 residues. CDR3 DNA sequence: TGTGCCAGCAGTCACACCCCGTACAGGGATCAGCCCCAGCATTTT. Its translation: CASSHTPYRDQPQHF.

This chain connects TRBV19 to TRBJ1-6; TRBD1 matches 10 bases. CDR1 LNHDA and CDR2 SQIVND come from the germline V gene (reference sequence). The CDR3 contains 15 residues. J was trimmed by 7 bases and V by 5 bases; bases with no gene match: 5. The CDR3: CASSHRDRGNSPLHF. The CDR3 coding sequence is TGTGCCAGTAGTCACCGGGACAGGGGAAATTCACCCCTCCACTTT. The variable domain in full, with the rest retrieved from reference TRBV19 and TRBJ1-6, is DGGITQSPKYLFRKEGQNVTLSCEQNLNHDAMYWYRQDPGQGLRLIYYSQIVNDFQKGDIAEGYSVSREKKESFPLTVTSAQKNPTAFYLCASSHRDRGNSPLHFGNGTRLTVT.

The genes are TRBV29-1 and TRBJ2-7; 8 positions match TRBD1. Germline V lookup: CDR1 SQVTM, CDR2 ANQGSEA. The V gene end was trimmed by 6 bases and the J gene end by 0 bases; junction bases not matched to a gene: 7. The CDR3 consists of 14 residues. The DNA for the CDR3 is TGCAGCGTCGCCGGGGACAGGAGCTCCTACGAGCAGTACTTC. This gives the protein CSVAGDRSSYEQYF.

This CDR3 is CASSLEPSSQETQYF. CDR3 in DNA: TGCGCCAGCAGCTTGGAGCCTAGCTCACAAGAGACCCAGTACTTC. The chain has TRBV5-1 and TRBJ2-5; a weak D match, TRBD2 (5 bases). The CDR3 extends over 15 amino acids. V was shortened by 0 bases and J by 2 bases, with 11 bases between the two germline ends. CDR1 SGHRS and CDR2 YFSETQ come from the germline V gene.

The chain has TRBV20-1 and TRBJ1-1; D is uncertain. The CDR3 spans 11 residues. V dropped 5 bases and J dropped 7 bases, with 11 bases sitting between them. The V gene's germline CDR1 is DFQATT and CDR2 SNEGSKA (reference sequence). The CDR3 DNA reads as TGCAGTGCTCAGACCGGAGGTGAAGCTTTCTTT. This codes for CSAQTGGEAFF.

This chain links TRBV11-3 with TRBJ2-7; TRBD2 agrees at 7 bases. The germline CDR1 and CDR2 sequences are SGHNT and YENEEA. The CDR3 spans 15 residues. V shed 1 base and J 1 base; nucleotides not matched to a gene: 4. The CDR3 DNA sequence: TGTGCCAGCAGCTTAGTGGGGAGGGCGTCCTACGAGCAGTACTTC. Translating gives CASSLVGRASYEQYF. Full variable domain (rest looked up from reference TRBV11-3 and TRBJ2-7): EAGVVQSPRYKIIEKKQPVAFWCNPISGHNTLYWYLQNLGQGPELLIRYENEEAVDDSQLPKDRFSAERLKGVDSTLKIQPAELGDSAVYLCASSLVGRASYEQYFGPGTRLTVT.

CDR3 residues: CASSPPWAGKNEQFF. CDR3 coding DNA: TGTGCCAGCTCACCACCGTGGGCAGGGAAGAATGAGCAGTTCTTC. The chain has TRBV18 and TRBJ2-1; TRBD1 is a possible D gene (5 bases). Trimming took off 0 bases at V and 7 bases at J, with 13 bases between the two ends. CDR3 size: 15 residues. The germline CDR1 and CDR2 sequences are KGHSH and LQKENI.

This chain uses TRBV29-1 with TRBJ2-7; 7 bases are a match to TRBD1. Germline V gives CDR1 SQVTM, CDR2 ANQGSEA. The CDR3 is 12 residues long. With 5 bases clipped from V and 6 bases from J, the junction kept 7 bases outside the gene matches. CDR3 residues: CSVLQGLAEQYF. CDR3 in DNA: TGCAGCGTTCTACAGGGGTTGGCCGAGCAGTACTTC.

A single count supports this clone. The chain combines TRBV5-1 with TRBJ1-2; 8 bases line up with TRBD1. CDR1 SGHRS and CDR2 YFSETQ come from the germline V gene. This CDR3 has 13 residues. J gave up 8 bases and V 1 base, and 4 bases lay outside the gene matches. This chain's CDR3 is CASSLTGGNGYTF. As DNA, the CDR3 is TGCGCCAGCAGCTTGACAGGGGGTAACGGCTACACCTTC.

The rearrangement joins TRBV2 to TRBJ1-1; D gene unclear. CDR3 size: 12 residues. The germline V gene has CDR1 SNHLY and CDR2 FYNNEI. Trimming shortened V by 4 bases and J by 3 bases, and 6 bases separated the two germline ends. CDR3 residues: CASSVSDTEAFF. CDR3 nucleotide sequence: TGTGCCAGCAGTGTGTCGGACACTGAAGCTTTCTTT.